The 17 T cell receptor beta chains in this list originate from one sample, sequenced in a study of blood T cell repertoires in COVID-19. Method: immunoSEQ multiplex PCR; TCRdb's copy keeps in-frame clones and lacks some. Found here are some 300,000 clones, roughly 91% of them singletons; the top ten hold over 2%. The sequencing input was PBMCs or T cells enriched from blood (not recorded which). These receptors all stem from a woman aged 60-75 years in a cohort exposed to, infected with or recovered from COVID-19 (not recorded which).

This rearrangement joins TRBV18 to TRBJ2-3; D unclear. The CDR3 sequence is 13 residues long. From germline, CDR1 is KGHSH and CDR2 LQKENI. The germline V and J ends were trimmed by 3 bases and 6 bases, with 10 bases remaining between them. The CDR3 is CASSPNAGDTQYF. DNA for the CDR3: TGTGCCAGCTCACCTAATGCCGGGGATACGCAGTATTTT.

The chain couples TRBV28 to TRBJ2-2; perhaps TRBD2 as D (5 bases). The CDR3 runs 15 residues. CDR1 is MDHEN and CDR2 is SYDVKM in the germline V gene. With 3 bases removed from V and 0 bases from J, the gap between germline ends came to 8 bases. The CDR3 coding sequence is TGTGCCAGCAGTTTTCCACTAGCGAACACCGGGGAGCTGTTTTTT. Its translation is CASSFPLANTGELFF.

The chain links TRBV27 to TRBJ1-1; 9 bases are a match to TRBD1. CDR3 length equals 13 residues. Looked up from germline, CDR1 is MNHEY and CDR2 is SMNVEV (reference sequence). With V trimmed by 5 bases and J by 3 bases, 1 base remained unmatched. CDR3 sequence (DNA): TGTGCCAGCAGTGGACAGGGGTACACTGAAGCTTTCTTT. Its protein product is CASSGQGYTEAFF.

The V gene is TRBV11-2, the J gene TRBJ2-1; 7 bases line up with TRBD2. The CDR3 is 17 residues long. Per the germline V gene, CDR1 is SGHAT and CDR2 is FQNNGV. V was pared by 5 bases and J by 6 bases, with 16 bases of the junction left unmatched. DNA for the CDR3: TGTGCCAGCAGCCTCTACTCCCCAGGCGGGAGCATCAATGAGCAGTTCTTC. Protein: CASSLYSPGGSINEQFF.

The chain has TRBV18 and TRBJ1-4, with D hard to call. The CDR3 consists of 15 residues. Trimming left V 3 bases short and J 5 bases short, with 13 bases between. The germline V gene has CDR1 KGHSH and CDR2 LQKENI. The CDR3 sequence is CASSPELKRNEKLFF. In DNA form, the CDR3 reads TGTGCCAGCTCACCCGAACTGAAACGGAATGAAAAACTGTTTTTT.

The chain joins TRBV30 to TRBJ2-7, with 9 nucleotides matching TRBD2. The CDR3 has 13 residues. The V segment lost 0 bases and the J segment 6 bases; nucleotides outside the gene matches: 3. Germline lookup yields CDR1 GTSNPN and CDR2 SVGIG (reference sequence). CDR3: CAWSVRREGEQYF. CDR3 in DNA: TGTGCCTGGAGTGTAAGGCGGGAGGGCGAGCAGTACTTC.

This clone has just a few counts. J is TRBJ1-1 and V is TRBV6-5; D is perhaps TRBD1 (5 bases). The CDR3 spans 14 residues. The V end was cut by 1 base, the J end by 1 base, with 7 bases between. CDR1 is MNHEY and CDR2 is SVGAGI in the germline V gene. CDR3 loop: CASSYYQGNTEAFF. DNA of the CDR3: TGTGCCAGCAGTTACTATCAGGGGAACACTGAAGCTTTCTTT.

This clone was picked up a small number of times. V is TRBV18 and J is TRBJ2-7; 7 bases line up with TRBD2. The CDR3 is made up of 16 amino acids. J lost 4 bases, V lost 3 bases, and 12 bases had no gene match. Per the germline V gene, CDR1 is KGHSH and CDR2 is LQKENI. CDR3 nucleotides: TGTGCCAGCTCACCCGTGGGCGCGGGAGTCGCGTACGAGCAGTACTTC. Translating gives CASSPVGAGVAYEQYF. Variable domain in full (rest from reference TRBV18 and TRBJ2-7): NAGVMQNPRHLVRRRGQEARLRCSPMKGHSHVYWYRQLPEEGLKFMVYLQKENIIDESGMPKERFSAEFPKEGPSILRIQQVVRGDSAAYFCASSPVGAGVAYEQYFGPGTRLTVT.

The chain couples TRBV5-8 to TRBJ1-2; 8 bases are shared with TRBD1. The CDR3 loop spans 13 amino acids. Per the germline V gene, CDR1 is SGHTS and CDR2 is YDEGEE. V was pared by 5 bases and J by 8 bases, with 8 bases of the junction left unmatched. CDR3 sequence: CASRRRTGRGYTF. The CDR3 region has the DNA TGTGCCAGCAGACGACGGACAGGGAGAGGCTACACCTTC.

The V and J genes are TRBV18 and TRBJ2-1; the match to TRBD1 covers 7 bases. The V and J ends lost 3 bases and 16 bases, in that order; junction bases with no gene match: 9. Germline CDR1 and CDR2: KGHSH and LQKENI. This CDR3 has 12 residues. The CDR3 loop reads CASSPDRTRDFF. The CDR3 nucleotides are TGTGCCAGCTCACCGGACAGGACAAGGGATTTCTTC.

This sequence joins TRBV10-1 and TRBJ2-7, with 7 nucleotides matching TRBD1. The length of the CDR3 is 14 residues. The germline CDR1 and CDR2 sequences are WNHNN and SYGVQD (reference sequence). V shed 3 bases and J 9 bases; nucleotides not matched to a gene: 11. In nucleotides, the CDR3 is TGCGCCAGCAGTGACACACTAGGACCAGGGGGGCAGTACTTC. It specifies CASSDTLGPGGQYF.

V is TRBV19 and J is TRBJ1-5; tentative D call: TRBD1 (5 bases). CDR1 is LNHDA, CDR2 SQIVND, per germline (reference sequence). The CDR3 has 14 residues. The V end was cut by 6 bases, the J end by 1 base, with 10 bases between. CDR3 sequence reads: CASREGMSNQPQHF. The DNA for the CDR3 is TGTGCCAGTAGGGAGGGGATGAGCAATCAGCCCCAGCATTTT.

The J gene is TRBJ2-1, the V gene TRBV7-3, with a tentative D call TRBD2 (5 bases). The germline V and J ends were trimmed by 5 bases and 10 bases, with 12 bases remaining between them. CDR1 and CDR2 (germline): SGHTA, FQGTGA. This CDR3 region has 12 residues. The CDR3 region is CASSRPGREQFF. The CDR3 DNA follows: TGTGCCAGCAGCCGGCCGGGAAGAGAGCAGTTCTTC.

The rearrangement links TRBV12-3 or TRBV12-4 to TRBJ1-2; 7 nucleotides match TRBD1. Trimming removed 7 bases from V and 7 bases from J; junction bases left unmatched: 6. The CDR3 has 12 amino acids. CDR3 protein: CASTGDSFGYTF. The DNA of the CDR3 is TGTGCCAGCACCGGGGACAGTTTTGGCTACACCTTC.

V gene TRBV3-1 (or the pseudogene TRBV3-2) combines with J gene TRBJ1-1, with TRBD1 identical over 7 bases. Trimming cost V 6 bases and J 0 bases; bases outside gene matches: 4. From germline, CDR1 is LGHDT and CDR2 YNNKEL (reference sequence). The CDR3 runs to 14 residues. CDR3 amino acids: CASRPGQMNTEAFF. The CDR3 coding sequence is TGTGCCAGCAGACCGGGACAGATGAACACTGAAGCTTTCTTT.

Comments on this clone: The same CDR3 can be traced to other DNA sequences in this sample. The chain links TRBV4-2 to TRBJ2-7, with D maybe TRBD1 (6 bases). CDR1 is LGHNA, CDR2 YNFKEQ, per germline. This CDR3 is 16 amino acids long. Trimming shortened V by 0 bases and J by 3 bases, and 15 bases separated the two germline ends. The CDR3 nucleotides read TGTGCCAGCAGCCAAGAATGGCCAGGGGAAAGCTACGAGCAGTACTTC. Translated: CASSQEWPGESYEQYF.

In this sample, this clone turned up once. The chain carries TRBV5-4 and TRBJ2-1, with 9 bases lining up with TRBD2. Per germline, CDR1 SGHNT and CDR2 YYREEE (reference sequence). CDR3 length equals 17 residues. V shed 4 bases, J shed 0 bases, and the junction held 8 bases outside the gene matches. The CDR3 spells CASSPTSGFSSYNEQFF. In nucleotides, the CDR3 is TGTGCCAGCAGCCCGACTAGCGGCTTCAGCTCCTACAATGAGCAGTTCTTC.